In this sample, the clone carrying this T cell receptor beta chain turned up once. Its cognate antigen is unknown. Sequenced by immunoSEQ multiplex PCR; TCRdb stores in-frame clones only, minus some. Found here are some 96,000 clones, around 91% of them singletons; the top ten hold less than 0.2%. This sample is part of a study of OX40 agonist ivuxolimab in advanced cancers. Study as a whole: Patients were infused with ivuxolimab every 2 weeks at 0.01 to 10 mg/kg. The study reported partial responses in three patients: one hepatocellular carcinoma, two cutaneous melanoma.

The CDR3 spans 14 residues. Germline CDR1 reads SGHAT; CDR2 reads FQNNGV. The V end lost 1 base, the J end lost 0 bases, and 5 bases lay between the germline ends. General study results and limits: Among the lowest levels of clonal expansion were found in partial responders at 0.1-3.0 mg/kg.

This receptor was obtained from an adult with an advanced solid tumor such as melanoma, head and neck, liver or kidney cancer. Source: CD4+ or CD8+ T cells sorted from blood, taken in a trial of the OX40 agonist ivuxolimab. The chain uses TRBV11-2 and TRBJ2-3; no definite D call. This CDR3 is CASSLGRSTDTQYF. CDR3 DNA: TGTGCCAGCAGCTTAGGCAGGAGCACAGATACGCAGTATTTT.